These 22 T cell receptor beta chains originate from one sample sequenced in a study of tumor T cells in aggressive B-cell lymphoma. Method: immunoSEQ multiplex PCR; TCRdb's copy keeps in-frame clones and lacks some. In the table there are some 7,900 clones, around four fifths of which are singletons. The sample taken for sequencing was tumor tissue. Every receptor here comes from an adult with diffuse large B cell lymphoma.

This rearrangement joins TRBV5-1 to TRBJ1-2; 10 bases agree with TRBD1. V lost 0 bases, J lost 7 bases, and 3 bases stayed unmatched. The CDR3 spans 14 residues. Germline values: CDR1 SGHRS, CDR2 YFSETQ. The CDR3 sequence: CASSLARTGGGYTF. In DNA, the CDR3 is TGCGCCAGCAGCTTGGCCCGGACAGGGGGTGGCTACACCTTC.

CDR3 sequence reads: CASSSWGVRETQYF. CDR3 in DNA: TGTGCCAGCAGCTCATGGGGGGTCCGAGAGACCCAGTACTTC. The genes are TRBV7-3 and TRBJ2-5; perhaps TRBD2 as D (6 bases). In germline, CDR1 is SGHTA, CDR2 FQGTGA. Trimming cost V 4 bases and J 4 bases, with 13 bases left between them. CDR3 length: 14 amino acids.

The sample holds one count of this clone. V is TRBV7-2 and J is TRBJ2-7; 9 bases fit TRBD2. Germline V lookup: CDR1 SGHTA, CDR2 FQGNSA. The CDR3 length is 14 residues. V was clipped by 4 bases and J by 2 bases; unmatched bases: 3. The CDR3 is CASSSREGPYEQYF. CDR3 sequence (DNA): TGTGCCAGCAGCTCGCGGGAGGGCCCCTACGAGCAGTACTTC. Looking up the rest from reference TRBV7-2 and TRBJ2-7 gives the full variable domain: GAGVSQSPSNKVTEKGKDVELRCDPISGHTALYWYRQSLGQGLEFLIYFQGNSAPDKSGLPSDRFSAERTGGSVSTLTIQRTQQEDSAVYLCASSSREGPYEQYFGPGTRLTVT.

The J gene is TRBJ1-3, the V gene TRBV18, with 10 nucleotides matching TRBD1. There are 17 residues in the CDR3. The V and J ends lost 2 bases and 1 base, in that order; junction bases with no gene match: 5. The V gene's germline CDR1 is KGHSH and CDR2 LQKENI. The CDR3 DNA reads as TGTGCCAGCTCACCAACAATGGGACAGGGGTCTGGAAACACCATATATTTT. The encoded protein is CASSPTMGQGSGNTIYF.

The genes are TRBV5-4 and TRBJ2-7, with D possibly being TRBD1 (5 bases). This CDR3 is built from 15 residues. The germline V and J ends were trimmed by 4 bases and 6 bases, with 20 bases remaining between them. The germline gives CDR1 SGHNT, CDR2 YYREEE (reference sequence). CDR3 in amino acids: CASSPQGWAMTEQYF. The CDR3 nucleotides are TGTGCCAGCAGCCCCCAGGGCTGGGCGATGACCGAGCAGTACTTC.

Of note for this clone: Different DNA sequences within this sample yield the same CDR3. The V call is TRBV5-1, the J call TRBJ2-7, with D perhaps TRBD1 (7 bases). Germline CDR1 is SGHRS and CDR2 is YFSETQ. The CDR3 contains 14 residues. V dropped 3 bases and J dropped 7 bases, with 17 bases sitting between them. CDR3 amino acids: CASSWGGQVGEQYF. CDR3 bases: TGCGCCAGCAGCTGGGGAGGACAGGTAGGGGAGCAGTACTTC.

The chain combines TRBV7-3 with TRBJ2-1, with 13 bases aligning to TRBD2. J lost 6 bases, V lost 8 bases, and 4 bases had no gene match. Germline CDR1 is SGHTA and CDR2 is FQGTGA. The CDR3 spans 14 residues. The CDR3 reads CASGLAGVSNEQFF. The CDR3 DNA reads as TGTGCCAGCGGACTAGCGGGAGTTTCCAATGAGCAGTTCTTC.

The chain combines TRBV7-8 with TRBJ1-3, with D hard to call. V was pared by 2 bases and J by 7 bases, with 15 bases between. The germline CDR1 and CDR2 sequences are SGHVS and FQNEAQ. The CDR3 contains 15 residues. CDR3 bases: TGTGCCAGCAGCTTAACACACTATATTACGAACACCATATATTTT. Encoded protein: CASSLTHYITNTIYF. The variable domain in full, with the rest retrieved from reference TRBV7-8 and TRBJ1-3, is GAGVSQSPRYKVAKRGQDVALRCDPISGHVSLFWYQQALGQGPEFLTYFQNEAQLDKSGLPSDRFFAERPEGSVSTLKIQRTQQEDSAVYLCASSLTHYITNTIYFGEGSWLTVV.

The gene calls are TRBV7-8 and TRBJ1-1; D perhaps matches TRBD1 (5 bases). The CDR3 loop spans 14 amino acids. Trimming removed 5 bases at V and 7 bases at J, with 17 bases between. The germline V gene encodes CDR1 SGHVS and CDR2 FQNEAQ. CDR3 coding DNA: TGTGCCAGCAGCGAAAGACAGAGGCGTCATGAAGCTTTCTTT. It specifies CASSERQRRHEAFF.

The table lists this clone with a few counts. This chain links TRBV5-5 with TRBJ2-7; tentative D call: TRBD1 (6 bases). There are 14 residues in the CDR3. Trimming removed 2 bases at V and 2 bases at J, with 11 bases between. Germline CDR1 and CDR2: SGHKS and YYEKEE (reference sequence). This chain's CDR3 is CASSFDRRPYEQYF. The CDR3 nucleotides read TGTGCCAGCAGCTTTGACAGGAGGCCCTACGAGCAGTACTTC.

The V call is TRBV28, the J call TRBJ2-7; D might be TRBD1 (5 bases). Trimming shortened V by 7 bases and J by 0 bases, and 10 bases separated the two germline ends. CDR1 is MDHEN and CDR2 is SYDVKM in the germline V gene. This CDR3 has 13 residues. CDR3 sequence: CASIPGYSYEQYF. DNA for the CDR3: TGTGCCAGCATCCCAGGGTACTCCTACGAGCAGTACTTC.

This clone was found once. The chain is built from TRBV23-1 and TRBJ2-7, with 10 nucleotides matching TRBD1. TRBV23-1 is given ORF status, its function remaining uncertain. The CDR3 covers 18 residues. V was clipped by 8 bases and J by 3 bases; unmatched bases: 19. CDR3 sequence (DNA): TGCGCCAGCTTAGACCGGGACAGGGGCGGGAGAACTATCTACGAGCAGTACTTC. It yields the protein CASLDRDRGGRTIYEQYF.

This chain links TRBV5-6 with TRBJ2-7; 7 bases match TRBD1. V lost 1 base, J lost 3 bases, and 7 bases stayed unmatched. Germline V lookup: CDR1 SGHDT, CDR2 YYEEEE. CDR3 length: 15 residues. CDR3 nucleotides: TGTGCCAGCAGCTTGTGGTGGGCAGGGGGCTACGAGCAGTACTTC. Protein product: CASSLWWAGGYEQYF.

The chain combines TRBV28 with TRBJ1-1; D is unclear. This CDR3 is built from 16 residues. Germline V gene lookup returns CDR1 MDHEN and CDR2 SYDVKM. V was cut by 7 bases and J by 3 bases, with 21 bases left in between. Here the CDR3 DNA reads TGTGCCAGCACAGGTTCGGCTTCAGTTTGGTACACTGAAGCTTTCTTT. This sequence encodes CASTGSASVWYTEAFF.

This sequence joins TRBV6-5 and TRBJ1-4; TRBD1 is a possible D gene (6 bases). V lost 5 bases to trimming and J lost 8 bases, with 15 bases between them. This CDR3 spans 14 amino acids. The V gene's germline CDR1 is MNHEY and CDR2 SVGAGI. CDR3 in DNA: TGTGCCAGCAGTCCACAGGGTCGGGTCGAAAAACTGTTTTTT. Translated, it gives CASSPQGRVEKLFF.

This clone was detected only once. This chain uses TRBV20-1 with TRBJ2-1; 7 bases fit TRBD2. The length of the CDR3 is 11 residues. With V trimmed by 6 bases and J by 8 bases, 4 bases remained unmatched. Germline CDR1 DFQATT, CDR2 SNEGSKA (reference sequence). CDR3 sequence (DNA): TGCAGTGCCAGGACTAGTTATGAGCAGTTCTTC. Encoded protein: CSARTSYEQFF.

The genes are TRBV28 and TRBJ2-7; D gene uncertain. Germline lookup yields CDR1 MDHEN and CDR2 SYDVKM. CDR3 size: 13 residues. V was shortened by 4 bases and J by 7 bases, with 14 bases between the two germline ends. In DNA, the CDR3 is TGTGCCAGCAGTTCTCCCTGGCGGCGGGAGCAGTACTTC. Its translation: CASSSPWRREQYF.

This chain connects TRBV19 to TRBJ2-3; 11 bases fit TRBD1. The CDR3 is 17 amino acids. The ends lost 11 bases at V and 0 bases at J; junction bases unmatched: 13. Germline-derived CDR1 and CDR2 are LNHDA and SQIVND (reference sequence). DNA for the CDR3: TGTGCCTCCGGGGGACAGGGGGTACCTACTAGCACAGATACGCAGTATTTT. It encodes CASGGQGVPTSTDTQYF.

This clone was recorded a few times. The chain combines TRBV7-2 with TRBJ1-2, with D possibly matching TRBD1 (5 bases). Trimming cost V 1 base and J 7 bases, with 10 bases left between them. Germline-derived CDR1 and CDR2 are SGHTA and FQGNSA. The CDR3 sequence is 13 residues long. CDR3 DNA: TGTGCCAGCAGCTTAGGTCGGCAGGGTGGCTACACCTTC. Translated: CASSLGRQGGYTF.

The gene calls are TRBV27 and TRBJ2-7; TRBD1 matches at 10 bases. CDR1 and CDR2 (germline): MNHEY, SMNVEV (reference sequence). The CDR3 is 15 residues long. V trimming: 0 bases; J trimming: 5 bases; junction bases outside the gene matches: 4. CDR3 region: CASSLSRQGAHEQYF. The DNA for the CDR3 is TGTGCCAGCAGTTTATCTCGACAGGGGGCTCACGAGCAGTACTTC.

CDR3 bases: TGTGCCAGCAGCACTATACCGACAGGGAAAGCCTACGAGCAGTACTTC. This encodes CASSTIPTGKAYEQYF. This chain joins TRBV7-9 and TRBJ2-7; 7 positions agree with TRBD1. This CDR3 is 16 amino acids long. J was trimmed by 2 bases and V by 5 bases; bases with no gene match: 12. Germline CDR1 is SEHNR and CDR2 is FQNEAQ (reference sequence).

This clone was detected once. This CDR3 reads CASRGTGEGYTF. CDR3 bases: TGTGCCAGCAGGGGGACAGGGGAAGGCTACACCTTC. This rearrangement joins TRBV5-4 to TRBJ1-2, with 10 bases identical to TRBD1. The CDR3 has 12 residues. The ends lost 5 bases at V and 8 bases at J; junction bases unmatched: 3. Per germline, CDR1 SGHNT and CDR2 YYREEE (reference sequence).